A single sample is the source of the 17 T cell receptor beta chains below, sequenced in a study of T cell repertoires in cytomegalovirus infection. TCRdb passed the reads through MiXCR, listing each CDR3 protein once. The sample has some 940,000 distinct CDR3 sequences; roughly a third are singletons. The antigens of these receptors remain unknown. The sample consisted of cultured CD8+ T cells from PBMCs, taken from culture after CMV antigen stimulation. These receptors all come from a human donor in good health (CMV status not recorded). Some clones in this sample may be carry-over from other donors' samples.

This clonotype was seen a handful of times. The chain couples TRBV6-2 or TRBV6-3 to TRBJ2-3; D call uncertain. Trimming removed 2 bases from V and 0 bases from J, with 12 bases in between. CDR1 is MNHEY and CDR2 is SVGEGT in the germline V gene. The CDR3 runs to 16 residues. CDR3 nucleotide sequence: TGTGCCAGCAGTTACCCTCGTAGTACTAGCACAGATACGCAGTATTTT. Translation gives CASSYPRSTSTDTQYF.

This clonotype was seen repeatedly, ten times or more. V is TRBV7-2 and J is TRBJ2-3, with 10 positions matching TRBD1. This CDR3 contains 15 residues. J lost 7 bases, V lost 4 bases, and 8 bases had no gene match. The germline V gene encodes CDR1 SGHTA and CDR2 FQGNSA. DNA of the CDR3: TGTGCCAGCAGCTCCGGGACAGGGGTATTAAATACGCAGTATTTT. As protein: CASSSGTGVLNTQYF.

There are a few counts of this clonotype. The CDR3 here is CASSTPGRGDYEQYV. CDR3 coding DNA: TGTGCCAGTAGTACCCCGGGGAGGGGCGACTACGAGCAGTACGTC. The chain uses TRBV19 and TRBJ2-7, with 7 bases that match TRBD2. Losses at the gene ends were 4 bases for V and 3 bases for J; bases not matched to a gene: 9. CDR1 LNHDA and CDR2 SQIVND come from the germline V gene (reference sequence). This CDR3 spans 15 amino acids.

This clonotype was seen more than once but under ten times. This chain links TRBV7-6 with TRBJ1-2; 7 bases are a match to TRBD1. Germline V gene data show CDR1 as SGHVS and CDR2 as FNYEAQ. The CDR3 sequence is 15 residues long. V dropped 0 bases and J dropped 6; count of bases not matched to a gene: 7. For the CDR3, the DNA is TGTGCCAGCAGCTTAGCGCGAGGGGGCGCGGATGGCTACACCTTC. Its translation is CASSLARGGADGYTF.

The chain has TRBV5-1 and TRBJ1-1; D remains ambiguous. The CDR3 contains 15 residues. Germline-derived CDR1 and CDR2 are SGHRS and YFSETQ. Trimming took 2 bases from V and 0 from J, leaving 11 bases between them. CDR3 residues: CASSFGIIMNTEAFF. As DNA, the CDR3 is TGCGCCAGCAGCTTCGGAATTATTATGAACACTGAAGCTTTCTTT.

This clonotype was found once. The V call is TRBV19, the J call TRBJ2-7; a possible D gene is TRBD2 (6 bases). Germline V gene lookup returns CDR1 LNHDA and CDR2 SQIVND (reference sequence). The germline V and J ends were trimmed by 9 bases and 0 bases, with 15 bases remaining between them. This CDR3 spans 14 amino acids. The CDR3 bases are TGTGCCAGCAGCGCGGGGACCAGCTCCTACGAGCAGTACTTC. Amino acids: CASSAGTSSYEQYF.

V gene TRBV27 combines with J gene TRBJ1-1, with D unclear. Per germline, CDR1 MNHEY and CDR2 SMNVEV (reference sequence). Trimming took 6 bases from V and 6 from J, leaving 17 bases between them. The CDR3 has 14 amino acids. Written as DNA, the CDR3 is TGTGCCAGCAGCCACCAAGGACGGACCTCTGAAGCTTTCTTT. Its protein is CASSHQGRTSEAFF.

The chain carries TRBV24-1 and TRBJ2-7; D remains ambiguous. Trimming removed 2 bases from V and 2 bases from J, with 9 bases in between. Looked up from germline, CDR1 is KGHDR and CDR2 is SFDVKD. The CDR3 is 14 residues long. CDR3 residues: CATSDSRHTYEQYV. Written as DNA, the CDR3 is TGTGCCACCAGTGATTCCCGGCATACCTACGAGCAGTACGTC.

The rearrangement uses TRBV9 and TRBJ2-5, with no clear D. Germline CDR1 SGDLS, CDR2 YYNGEE. The CDR3 contains 13 residues. V was shortened by 4 bases and J by 4 bases, with 11 bases between the two germline ends. The CDR3 coding sequence is TGTGCCAGCAGCCCCAGAGTGATAGAGACCCAGTACTTC. Amino acid sequence: CASSPRVIETQYF.

The rearrangement joins TRBV4-1 to TRBJ2-3; 9 nucleotides align to TRBD1. CDR1 MGHRA and CDR2 YSYEKL come from the germline V gene. V lost 7 bases to trimming and J lost 4 bases; unmatched junction nucleotides: 6. This CDR3 contains 14 residues. CDR3 in amino acids: CASNTWTGADTQYF. The CDR3 DNA sequence: TGCGCCAGCAATACGTGGACAGGGGCAGATACGCAGTATTTT.

This clonotype has ten or more counts. The chain carries TRBV5-6 and TRBJ2-1; 9 bases fit TRBD1. V was pared by 6 bases and J by 8 bases, with 12 bases of the junction left unmatched. This CDR3 spans 15 amino acids. Germline CDR1 and CDR2: SGHDT and YYEEEE. This CDR3 reads CASTDRGQGMDEQFF. The CDR3, as DNA: TGTGCCAGCACAGATAGGGGACAGGGCATGGATGAGCAGTTCTTC.

This clonotype was seen a handful of times. The chain carries TRBV27 and TRBJ2-1; TRBD1 might be the D (5 bases). This CDR3 spans 14 amino acids. The germline V gene has CDR1 MNHEY and CDR2 SMNVEV (reference sequence). With 0 bases removed from V and 7 bases from J, the gap between germline ends came to 10 bases. As DNA, the CDR3 is TGTGCCAGCAGTTTATCGGGGCCATCAAATGAGCAGTTCTTC. Translation: CASSLSGPSNEQFF.

This clonotype was counted many times. The V and J genes are TRBV7-6 and TRBJ1-1; 8 bases agree with TRBD1. In germline, CDR1 is SGHVS, CDR2 FNYEAQ. There are 17 residues in the CDR3. The V and J ends lost 2 bases and 1 base, in that order; junction bases with no gene match: 9. CDR3 DNA: TGTGCCAGCAGCTTAAACTGGGCAGGGGGCGGGAACACTGAAGCTTTCTTT. It encodes CASSLNWAGGGNTEAFF.

This clonotype was observed many times. This chain connects TRBV7-6 to TRBJ2-7, with D possibly being TRBD2 (7 bases). Trimming took off 6 bases at V and 4 bases at J, with 19 bases between the two ends. Germline V lookup: CDR1 SGHVS, CDR2 FNYEAQ. The CDR3 spans 15 residues. CDR3 bases: TGTGCCAGCAGACCCCGGGCGGGGGCTTCGTACGAGCAGTACTTC. Translation gives CASRPRAGASYEQYF.

This clonotype turned up a few times. The chain recombines TRBV19 with TRBJ2-7; D is possibly TRBD1 (5 bases). V lost 3 bases and J 0 bases, leaving 24 bases between the germline ends. The CDR3 covers 19 residues. Germline-derived CDR1 and CDR2 are LNHDA and SQIVND (reference sequence). In nucleotides, the CDR3 is TGTGCCAGTAGTATTGACTCCTTCGGACACAGTTTCATCTCCTACGAGCAGTACGTC. This translates into CASSIDSFGHSFISYEQYV.

The rearrangement joins TRBV12-3 or TRBV12-4 to TRBJ1-1; weak D call: TRBD1 (6 bases). The CDR3 is 14 residues long. Deletions cut 6 bases from V and 8 bases from J, with 19 bases between. The CDR3 region is CASSPNVGQTEAFF. In nucleotides, the CDR3 is TGTGCCAGCAGCCCAAACGTGGGACAAACCGAAGCTTTCTTT.

V and J are TRBV7-9 and TRBJ2-1; D possibly corresponds to TRBD1 (6 bases). Germline V gene data show CDR1 as SEHNR and CDR2 as FQNEAQ (reference sequence). Trimming removed 3 bases from V and 1 base from J, with 22 bases in between. The CDR3 length is 19 residues. CDR3: CASSFFDRPIQNSYNEQFF. CDR3 in DNA: TGTGCCAGCAGCTTTTTCGACAGGCCAATTCAAAATTCCTACAATGAGCAGTTCTTC.